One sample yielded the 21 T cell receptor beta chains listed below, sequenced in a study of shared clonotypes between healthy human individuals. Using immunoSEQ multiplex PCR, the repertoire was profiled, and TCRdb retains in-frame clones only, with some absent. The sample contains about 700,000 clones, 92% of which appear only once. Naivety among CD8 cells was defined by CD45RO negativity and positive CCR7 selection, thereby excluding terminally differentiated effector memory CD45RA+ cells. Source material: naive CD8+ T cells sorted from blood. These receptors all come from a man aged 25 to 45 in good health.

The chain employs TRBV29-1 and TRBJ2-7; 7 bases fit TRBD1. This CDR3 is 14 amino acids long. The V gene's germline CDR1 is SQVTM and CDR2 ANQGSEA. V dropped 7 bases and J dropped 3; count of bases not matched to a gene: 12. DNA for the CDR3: TGCAGCGCGATAGAGCCCCGGGACAGCTACGAGCAGTACTTC. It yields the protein CSAIEPRDSYEQYF.

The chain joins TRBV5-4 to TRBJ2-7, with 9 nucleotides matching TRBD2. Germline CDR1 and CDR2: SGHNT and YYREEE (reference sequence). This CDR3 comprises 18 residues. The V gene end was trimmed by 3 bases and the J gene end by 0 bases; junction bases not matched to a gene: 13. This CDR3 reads CASSSLGVEREDSYEQYF. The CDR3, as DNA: TGTGCCAGCAGCTCACTTGGGGTAGAGCGGGAGGACTCCTACGAGCAGTACTTC.

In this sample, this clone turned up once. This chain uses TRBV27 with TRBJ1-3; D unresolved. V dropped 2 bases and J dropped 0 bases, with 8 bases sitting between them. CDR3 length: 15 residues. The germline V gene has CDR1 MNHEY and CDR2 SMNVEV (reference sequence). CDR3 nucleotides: TGTGCCAGCAGTTTAGCATGGAGCTCTGGAAACACCATATATTTT. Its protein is CASSLAWSSGNTIYF.

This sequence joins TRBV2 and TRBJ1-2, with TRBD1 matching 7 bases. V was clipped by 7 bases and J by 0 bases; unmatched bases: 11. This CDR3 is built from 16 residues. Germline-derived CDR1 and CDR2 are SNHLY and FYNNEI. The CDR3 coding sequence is TGTGCCAGCAACCCTTTCCAGGGGGGATCTAACTATGGCTACACCTTC. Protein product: CASNPFQGGSNYGYTF.

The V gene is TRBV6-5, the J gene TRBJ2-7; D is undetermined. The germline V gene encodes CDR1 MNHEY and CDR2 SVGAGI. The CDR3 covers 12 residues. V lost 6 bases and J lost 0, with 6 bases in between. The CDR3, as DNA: TGTGCCAGCAGCTCCCGCTCCTACGAGCAGTACTTC. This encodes CASSSRSYEQYF.

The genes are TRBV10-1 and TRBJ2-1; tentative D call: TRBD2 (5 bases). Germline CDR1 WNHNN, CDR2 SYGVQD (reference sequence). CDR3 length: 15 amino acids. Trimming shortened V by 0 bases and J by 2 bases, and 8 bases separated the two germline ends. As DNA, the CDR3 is TGCGCCAGCAGTGAGTCTAGCGCGGCCTACAATGAGCAGTTCTTC. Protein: CASSESSAAYNEQFF.

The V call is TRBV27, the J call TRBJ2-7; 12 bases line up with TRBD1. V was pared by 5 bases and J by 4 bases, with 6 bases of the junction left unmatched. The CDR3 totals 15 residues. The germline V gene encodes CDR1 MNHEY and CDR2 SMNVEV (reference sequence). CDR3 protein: CASSRKGQGAYEQYF. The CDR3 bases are TGTGCCAGCAGTCGAAAGGGACAGGGGGCGTACGAGCAGTACTTC.

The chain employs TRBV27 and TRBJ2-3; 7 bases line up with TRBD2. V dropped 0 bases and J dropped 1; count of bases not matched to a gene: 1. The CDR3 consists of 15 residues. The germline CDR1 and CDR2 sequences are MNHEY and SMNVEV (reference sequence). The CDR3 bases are TGTGCCAGCAGTTTATCACGGGGGGGCACAGATACGCAGTATTTT. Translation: CASSLSRGGTDTQYF.

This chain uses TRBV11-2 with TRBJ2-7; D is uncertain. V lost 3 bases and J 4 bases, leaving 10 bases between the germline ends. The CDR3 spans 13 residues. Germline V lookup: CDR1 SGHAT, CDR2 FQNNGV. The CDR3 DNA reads TGTGCCAGCAGCTTGGGCCCGGAGTACGAGCAGTACTTC. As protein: CASSLGPEYEQYF.

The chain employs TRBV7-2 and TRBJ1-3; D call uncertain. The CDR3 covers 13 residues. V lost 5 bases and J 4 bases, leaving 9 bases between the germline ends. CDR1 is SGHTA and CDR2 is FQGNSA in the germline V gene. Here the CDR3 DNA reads TGTGCCAGCAGCCCCACGGACGGAAACACCATATATTTT. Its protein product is CASSPTDGNTIYF.

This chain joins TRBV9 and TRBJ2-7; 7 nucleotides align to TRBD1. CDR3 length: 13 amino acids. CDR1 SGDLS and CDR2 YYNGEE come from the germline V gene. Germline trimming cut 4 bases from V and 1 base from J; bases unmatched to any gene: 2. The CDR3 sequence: CASSRGQSYEQYF. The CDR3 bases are TGTGCCAGCAGCAGGGGACAGTCCTACGAGCAGTACTTC.

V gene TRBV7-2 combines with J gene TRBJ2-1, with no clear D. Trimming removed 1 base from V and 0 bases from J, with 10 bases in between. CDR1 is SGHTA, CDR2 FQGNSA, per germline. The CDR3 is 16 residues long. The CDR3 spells CASSLDGYSSYNEQFF. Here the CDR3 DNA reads TGTGCCAGCAGCTTAGATGGTTACAGCTCCTACAATGAGCAGTTCTTC.

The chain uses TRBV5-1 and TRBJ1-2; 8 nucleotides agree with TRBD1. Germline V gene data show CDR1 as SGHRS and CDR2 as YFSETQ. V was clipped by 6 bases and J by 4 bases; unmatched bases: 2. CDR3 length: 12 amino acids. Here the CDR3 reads CASNGQGYGYTF. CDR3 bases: TGCGCCAGCAACGGACAGGGCTATGGCTACACCTTC.

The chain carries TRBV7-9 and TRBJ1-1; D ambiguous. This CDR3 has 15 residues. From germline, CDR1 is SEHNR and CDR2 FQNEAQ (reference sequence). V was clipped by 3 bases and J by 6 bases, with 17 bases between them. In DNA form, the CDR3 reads TGTGCCAGCAGCTTGCGCGGCAGTAACGGGCCTGAAGCTTTCTTT. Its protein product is CASSLRGSNGPEAFF.

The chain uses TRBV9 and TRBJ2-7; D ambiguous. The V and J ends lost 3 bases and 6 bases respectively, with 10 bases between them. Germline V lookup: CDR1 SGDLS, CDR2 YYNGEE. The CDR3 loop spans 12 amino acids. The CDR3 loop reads CASSGTKSEQYF. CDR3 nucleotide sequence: TGTGCCAGCAGCGGAACTAAGTCCGAGCAGTACTTC.

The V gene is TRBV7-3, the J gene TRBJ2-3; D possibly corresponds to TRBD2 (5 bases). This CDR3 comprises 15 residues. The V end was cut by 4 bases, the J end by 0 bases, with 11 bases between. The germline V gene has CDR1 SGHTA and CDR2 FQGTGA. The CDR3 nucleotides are TGTGCCAGCAGCTACTCAGGACTTAGCACAGATACGCAGTATTTT. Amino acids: CASSYSGLSTDTQYF.

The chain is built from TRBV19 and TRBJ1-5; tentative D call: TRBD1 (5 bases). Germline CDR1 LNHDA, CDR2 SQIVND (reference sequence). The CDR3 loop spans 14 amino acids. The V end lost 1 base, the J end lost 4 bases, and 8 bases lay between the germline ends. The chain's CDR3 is CASSIGGLNQPQHF. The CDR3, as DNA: TGTGCCAGTAGTATAGGGGGACTGAATCAGCCCCAGCATTTT. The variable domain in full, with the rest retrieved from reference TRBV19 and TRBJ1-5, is DGGITQSPKYLFRKEGQNVTLSCEQNLNHDAMYWYRQDPGQGLRLIYYSQIVNDFQKGDIAEGYSVSREKKESFPLTVTSAQKNPTAFYLCASSIGGLNQPQHFGDGTRLSIL.

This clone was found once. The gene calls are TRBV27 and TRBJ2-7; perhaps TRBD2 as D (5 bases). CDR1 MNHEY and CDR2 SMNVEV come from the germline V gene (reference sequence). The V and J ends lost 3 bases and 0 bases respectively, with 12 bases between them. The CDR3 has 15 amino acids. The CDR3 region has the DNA TGTGCCAGCAGTTTGAGCGGTCAGAACTCCTACGAGCAGTACTTC. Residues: CASSLSGQNSYEQYF.

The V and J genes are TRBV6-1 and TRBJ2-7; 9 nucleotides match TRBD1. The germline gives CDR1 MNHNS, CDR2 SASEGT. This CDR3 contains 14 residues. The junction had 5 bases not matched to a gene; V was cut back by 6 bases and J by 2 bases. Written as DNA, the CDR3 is TGTGCCAGCAGGGAGGACAGGGGTCCCTACGAGCAGTACTTC. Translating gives CASREDRGPYEQYF.

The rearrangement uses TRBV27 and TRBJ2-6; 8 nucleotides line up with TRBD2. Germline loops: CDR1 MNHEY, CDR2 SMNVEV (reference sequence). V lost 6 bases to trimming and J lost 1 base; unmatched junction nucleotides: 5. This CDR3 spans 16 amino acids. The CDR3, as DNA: TGTGCCAGCAGGTTCCGGGGGGGATCTGGGGCCAACGTCCTGACTTTC. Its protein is CASRFRGGSGANVLTF.

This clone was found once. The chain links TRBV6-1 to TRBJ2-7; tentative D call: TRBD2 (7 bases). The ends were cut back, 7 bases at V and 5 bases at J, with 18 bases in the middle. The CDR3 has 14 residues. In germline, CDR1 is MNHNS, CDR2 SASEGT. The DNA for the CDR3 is TGTGCCAGCATTGGAAGGGGGGGCAACGACGAGCAGTACTTC. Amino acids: CASIGRGGNDEQYF.